Given below is one TCR beta chain in context. Antigen specificity is unknown. An end of the junction differs from the germline gene, which may be a read error. Unique molecular identifiers were built into the TCRbeta library. One entry per CDR3 protein, called by TCRdb with MiXCR from the PCR reads. This table has some 200,000 distinct CDR3 sequences, around 5.9% appearing once. The V gene's germline CDR1 is SGHRS and CDR2 YFSETQ. The CDR3 extends over 16 amino acids. These data are taken from a study of T-cell reconstitution after alpha-beta-depleted transplantation in children. Findings and limits, study-wide: Reported findings indicate that, about two months after transplant, alpha-beta T cells came from several hundred expanded clones, which were derived from non-depleted graft cells. At one year after transplant, newly produced T cells mostly accounted for T-cell counts and diversity. Certain patients had high TCRbeta diversity at day 60, and it came from recipient T cells and thymic progenitors that survived.

The gene calls are TRBV5-1 and TRBJ2-7, with 8 bases that match TRBD2. The TCR was taken from a girl younger than two with combined immunodeficiency, due to receive a stem cell transplant. The sequencing here drew on PBMCs, taken before TCRalphabeta/CD19-depleted stem cell transplant. CDR3: CASSLGPGLGSYQQYF. CDR3 in DNA: TGCGCCAGCAGCTTGGGGCCGGGACTAGGGTCCTACCAGCAGTACTTC. The full variable domain, rest sourced from reference TRBV5-1 and TRBJ2-7, is KAGVTQTPRYLIKTRGQQVTLSCSPISGHRSVSWYQQTPGQGLQFLFEYFSETQRNKGNFPGRFSGRQFSNSRSEMNVSTLELGDSALYLCASSLGPGLGSYQQYFGPGTRLTVT.